The 8 T cell receptor beta chains below were found in one sample sequenced in a study of breast tumors, draining lymph nodes, adjacent tissues. Using its own MiXCR run on the multiplex PCR reads, TCRdb lists one record per CDR3 protein. The sample has about 31,000 distinct CDR3 sequences; roughly three fifths are singletons. What was sequenced was breast tumor tissue. These receptors came from a female donor with breast cancer. Some clones in this sample may be carry-over from other donors' samples.

The J gene is TRBJ2-3, the V gene TRBV7-8; TRBD2 matches at 11 bases. Germline CDR1 reads SGHVS; CDR2 reads FQNEAQ. CDR3 length: 15 residues. J was trimmed by 6 bases and V by 5 bases; bases with no gene match: 7. CDR3 nucleotide sequence: TGTGCCAGCAGCCTCTCTAGCGGGGGGACTGATACGCAGTATTTT. Amino acid sequence: CASSLSSGGTDTQYF. The variable domain in full, completed from reference TRBV7-8 and TRBJ2-3, reads GAGVSQSPRYKVAKRGQDVALRCDPISGHVSLFWYQQALGQGPEFLTYFQNEAQLDKSGLPSDRFFAERPEGSVSTLKIQRTQQEDSAVYLCASSLSSGGTDTQYFGPGTRLTVL.

This clonotype has ten or more counts. This may come from a read error, since a much larger clone is one base off. The rearrangement uses TRBV20-1 and TRBJ2-7; 7 bases are shared with TRBD2. The V gene's germline CDR1 is DFQATT and CDR2 SNEGSKA (reference sequence). After removal of 6 bases from V and 3 bases from J, the junction contained 17 bases not matched to a gene. The CDR3 has 16 residues. The CDR3 nucleotides read TGCAGTGCCCTCGGGGCGGGAGAACCCTCGGACTACGAGCAGTACTTC. As protein: CSALGAGEPSDYEQYF.

In regard to this clonotype: The junction departs from germline at one end; a sequencing error may be responsible. The chain combines TRBV7-6 with TRBJ1-3, with D possibly matching TRBD1 (5 bases). The germline V gene encodes CDR1 SGHVS and CDR2 FNYEAQ. The CDR3 consists of 18 residues. CDR3 region: CASSLNLGQGSSGNTIYF. Written as DNA, the CDR3 is TGCGCCAGCAGCCTCAACCTGGGGCAGGGAAGCTCTGGAAACACCATATATTTT.

The V gene is TRBV19, the J gene TRBJ1-5, with a tentative D call TRBD1 (6 bases). Germline CDR1 LNHDA, CDR2 SQIVND (reference sequence). V was shortened by 3 bases and J by 6 bases, with 15 bases between the two germline ends. The CDR3 totals 15 residues. In nucleotides, the CDR3 is TGTGCCAGTAGTATTAGCTGGGGGCTGTCTCAGCCCCAGCATTTT. Translation: CASSISWGLSQPQHF.

This chain links TRBV29-1 with TRBJ2-2; a weak D match, TRBD2 (6 bases). CDR3 length: 14 amino acids. The germline CDR1 and CDR2 sequences are SQVTM and ANQGSEA. The V end was cut by 3 bases, the J end by 0 bases, with 8 bases between. The CDR3 region is CSVDRGTNTGELFF. The CDR3 DNA sequence: TGCAGCGTTGATCGCGGGACGAACACCGGGGAGCTGTTTTTT.

This clonotype was detected many times. One end of the junction fails to match germline, which may point to a read error. The rearrangement joins TRBV28 to TRBJ1-5, with TRBD1 matching over 12 bases. In germline, CDR1 is MDHEN, CDR2 SYDVKM. The length of the CDR3 is 15 residues. In DNA form, the CDR3 reads TGTGCCAGCAGTTTAGGGACAGGGGGCAAACAGCCCCAGCATTTT. Translating it yields CASSLGTGGKQPQHF.

The V call is TRBV7-9, the J call TRBJ1-2; D is possibly TRBD1 (5 bases). Germline lookup yields CDR1 SEHNR and CDR2 FQNEAQ (reference sequence). The V end was cut by 6 bases, the J end by 8 bases, with 25 bases between. The CDR3 has 16 amino acids. The CDR3 here is CASSQSGTDKLGGYTF. The CDR3 DNA reads TGTGCCAGCAGTCAGAGTGGGACGGATAAATTGGGAGGCTACACCTTC.

The chain recombines TRBV7-3 with TRBJ2-3, with 9 bases fitting TRBD2. Per germline, CDR1 SGHTA and CDR2 FQGTGA. This CDR3 is 15 amino acids long. With 2 bases clipped from V and 9 bases from J, the junction kept 9 bases outside the gene matches. The CDR3 nucleotides are TGTGCCAGCAGCTTACGCGGGGGGGGCTTTTTAACGCAGTATTTT. Protein sequence: CASSLRGGGFLTQYF.